The next 32 T cell receptor beta chains were all read from a single sample in a study of regulatory T cells in long-lasting Graves disease. The time point denotes: newly diagnosed GD, antithyroid drugs for less than 3 months. Generation of the TCR library employed RNA extracted from PBMCs. Investigators prepared the TCR beta libraries by applying iRepertoire HTBI primers and Arm-PCR of CDR3 regions. Each CDR3 protein is one row after TCRdb ran MiXCR on the multiplex PCR reads. Of approximately 400,000 distinct CDR3 sequences listed, around 14% are singletons. The data also belong to a second study, concerning T cells in Graves' hyperthyroidism and ophthalmopathy.

Sequenced material: peripheral blood mononuclear cells (PBMCs), taken at new diagnosis, from a patient treated with antithyroid drugs. The receptor set was obtained from a woman aged 30 to 39 with Graves disease.

This clonotype was detected ten times or more. The chain carries TRBV20-1 and TRBJ2-1, with 8 positions matching TRBD2. The ends lost 6 bases at V and 3 bases at J; junction bases unmatched: 10. In germline, CDR1 is DFQATT, CDR2 SNEGSKA (reference sequence). The CDR3 consists of 15 residues. For the CDR3, the DNA is TGCAGTGCGCCCCGGGGTAGCGGGGTCTACAATGAGCAGTTCTTC. Protein product: CSAPRGSGVYNEQFF.

This rearrangement joins TRBV24-1 to TRBJ2-2, with 14 bases matching TRBD2. Germline-derived CDR1 and CDR2 are KGHDR and SFDVKD. V was pared by 4 bases and J by 6 bases, with 6 bases of the junction left unmatched. CDR3 length: 17 residues. In DNA form, the CDR3 reads TGTGCCACCAGTGACCGGACTAGCGGGAGGTTTTCCGGGGAGCTGTTTTTT. Encoded protein: CATSDRTSGRFSGELFF.

This clonotype was picked up many times. The CDR3 DNA sequence: TGTGCCAGCAGCTTAGACAGACAGGGGGTGACCTATGGCTACACCTTC. Protein product: CASSLDRQGVTYGYTF. The rearrangement links TRBV7-8 to TRBJ1-2; 9 nucleotides align to TRBD1. V shed 1 base, J shed 4 bases, and the junction held 7 bases outside the gene matches. Looked up from germline, CDR1 is SGHVS and CDR2 is FQNEAQ. This CDR3 has 16 residues.

This clonotype was counted at least ten times. For the CDR3, the DNA is TGCGCCAGCAGCCAAGTGGCGGGGACTACTAACTATGGCTACACCTTC. Translating it yields CASSQVAGTTNYGYTF. The rearrangement joins TRBV4-1 to TRBJ1-2, with a weak D call TRBD1 (5 bases). The CDR3 runs 16 residues. V was shortened by 1 base and J by 0 bases, with 12 bases between the two germline ends. Germline CDR1 and CDR2: MGHRA and YSYEKL.

V usage is TRBV6-2 or TRBV6-3 and J usage is TRBJ2-1; 9 positions match TRBD2. Germline-derived CDR1 and CDR2 are MNHEY and SVGEGT. The ends lost 5 bases at V and 7 bases at J; junction bases unmatched: 15. CDR3 size: 17 residues. The CDR3 protein is CASSPQWGGRAGNEQFF. The CDR3 bases are TGTGCCAGCAGTCCCCAATGGGGCGGGAGGGCCGGAAATGAGCAGTTCTTC.

The chain employs TRBV19 and TRBJ2-7; 7 positions match TRBD2. V lost 1 base and J lost 2; bases outside the gene matches: 5. The CDR3 length is 15 residues. The germline V gene has CDR1 LNHDA and CDR2 SQIVND (reference sequence). CDR3 nucleotide sequence: TGTGCCAGTAGTATAGGTCCCGGGGGGACCTACGAGCAGTACTTC. Amino acid sequence: CASSIGPGGTYEQYF.

This clonotype was seen ten or more times. The genes are TRBV30 and TRBJ1-1; D ambiguous. The CDR3 spans 13 residues. The V end lost 4 bases, the J end lost 2 bases, and 11 bases lay between the germline ends. Germline V lookup: CDR1 GTSNPN, CDR2 SVGIG (reference sequence). DNA for the CDR3: TGTGCCTGGACTCCATTGGGTAACACTGAAGCTTTCTTT. The encoded protein is CAWTPLGNTEAFF.

The genes are TRBV6-4 and TRBJ1-1, with 9 bases aligning to TRBD1. J gave up 5 bases and V 3 bases, and 4 bases lay outside the gene matches. In germline, CDR1 is MRHNA, CDR2 SNTAGT. This CDR3 has 14 residues. CDR3 DNA: TGTGCCAGCAGTGAGACAGGGGGGGTGACTGAAGCTTTCTTT. This translates into CASSETGGVTEAFF.

This clonotype was detected many times. This sequence joins TRBV6-5 and TRBJ2-2; D is undetermined. CDR3 length: 17 amino acids. V shed 0 bases and J shed 1 base, with 12 bases lying between them. Germline lookup yields CDR1 MNHEY and CDR2 SVGAGI. CDR3 residues: CASSYSKTSRNTGELFF. The CDR3 DNA follows: TGTGCCAGCAGTTACTCGAAGACCAGTCGGAACACCGGGGAGCTGTTTTTT.

The chain uses TRBV3-1 and TRBJ2-7, with 10 bases aligning to TRBD2. From germline, CDR1 is LGHDT and CDR2 YNNKEL (reference sequence). This CDR3 region has 17 residues. V lost 2 bases, J lost 6 bases, and 13 bases stayed unmatched. This CDR3 is CASSQWFVAGGYLEQYF. CDR3 DNA sequence: TGTGCCAGCAGCCAATGGTTCGTAGCGGGAGGTTATCTCGAGCAGTACTTC.

This clonotype was recorded at least ten times. CDR3 DNA sequence: TGTGCCAGCAGATCCGGGGGGACCTATGGCTACACCTTC. This codes for CASRSGGTYGYTF. The chain has TRBV6-1 and TRBJ1-2, with D maybe TRBD1 (5 bases). Germline V gene sequence: CDR1 MNHNS, CDR2 SASEGT. Trimming removed 6 bases from V and 4 bases from J, with 12 bases in between. This CDR3 has 13 amino acids.

This clonotype was observed a few times. The chain is built from TRBV10-2 and TRBJ2-4; TRBD2 matches at 10 bases. With V trimmed by 7 bases and J by 9 bases, 9 bases remained unmatched. Germline V gives CDR1 WSHSY, CDR2 SAAADI. CDR3 length: 14 residues. CDR3 in amino acids: CASMSGRAGGIQYF. DNA of the CDR3: TGCGCCAGCATGAGCGGGAGGGCAGGGGGCATTCAGTACTTC.

V gene TRBV24-1 combines with J gene TRBJ1-6; TRBD1 matches at 7 bases. This CDR3 is 14 amino acids long. Germline V gene data show CDR1 as KGHDR and CDR2 as SFDVKD. The trim removed 4 bases at V and 14 bases at J, leaving 10 bases unmatched. Here the CDR3 reads CATSEGTVNSALHF. CDR3 in DNA: TGTGCCACCAGTGAAGGGACAGTGAATTCGGCCCTCCACTTT.

This clonotype was seen ten or more times. The J gene is TRBJ2-3, the V gene TRBV20-1; 7 bases line up with TRBD2. With V trimmed by 5 bases and J by 5 bases, 7 bases remained unmatched. The germline CDR1 and CDR2 sequences are DFQATT and SNEGSKA (reference sequence). This CDR3 contains 13 residues. The CDR3 DNA follows: TGCAGTGCTCCGGGGGGTCTGGGAGATACGCAGTATTTT. Its translation: CSAPGGLGDTQYF.

This clonotype was detected ten times or more. The chain has TRBV11-3 and TRBJ2-5; D possibly corresponds to TRBD2 (5 bases). The CDR3 spans 14 residues. From germline, CDR1 is SGHNT and CDR2 YENEEA. The V and J ends lost 1 base and 2 bases respectively, with 8 bases between them. DNA of the CDR3: TGTGCCAGCAGCTTAGGCAGCGGACAAGAGACCCAGTACTTC. It yields the protein CASSLGSGQETQYF.

The rearrangement uses TRBV5-5 and TRBJ2-2; 7 nucleotides agree with TRBD2. V lost 4 bases and J lost 0; bases outside the gene matches: 9. Germline-derived CDR1 and CDR2 are SGHKS and YYEKEE (reference sequence). This CDR3 has 17 amino acids. In nucleotides, the CDR3 is TGTGCCAGCAGCAAACTTGGCGGGAGCGCGAACACCGGGGAGCTGTTTTTT. The encoded protein is CASSKLGGSANTGELFF. The full variable domain, with the rest looked up from reference TRBV5-5 and TRBJ2-2, is DAGVTQSPTHLIKTRGQQVTLRCSPISGHKSVSWYQQVLGQGPQFIFQYYEKEERGRGNFPDRFSARQFPNYSSELNVNALLLGDSALYLCASSKLGGSANTGELFFGEGSRLTVL.

The V gene is TRBV15, the J gene TRBJ2-2, with D perhaps matching TRBD2 (5 bases). Deletions cut 6 bases from V and 5 bases from J, with 16 bases between. The CDR3 extends over 15 amino acids. Germline CDR1 reads LNHNV; CDR2 reads YYDKDF (reference sequence). The CDR3: CATRTSLTGTGELFF. CDR3 DNA: TGTGCCACCAGGACTTCCCTAACGGGGACCGGGGAGCTGTTTTTT.

This clonotype was detected many times. The chain recombines TRBV30 with TRBJ1-6, with 8 bases that match TRBD1. CDR3 length: 15 residues. In germline, CDR1 is GTSNPN, CDR2 SVGIG (reference sequence). V gave up 3 bases and J gave up 8 bases; unmatched junction bases: 9. The CDR3 protein is CAWSLPGQAYSPLHF. The DNA for the CDR3 is TGTGCCTGGAGCCTTCCGGGACAGGCCTATTCACCCCTCCACTTT.

J is TRBJ2-1 and V is TRBV6-9; D gene unclear. CDR1 MNHGY and CDR2 SVAAGI come from the germline V gene. This CDR3 contains 13 residues. The V and J ends lost 4 bases and 5 bases respectively, with 9 bases between them. CDR3 in DNA: TGTGCCAGCAGTTCCACAGACAACAATGAGCAGTTCTTC. It specifies CASSSTDNNEQFF.

This clonotype appeared a few times. The V call is TRBV9, the J call TRBJ2-7; D is ambiguous. Germline CDR1 and CDR2: SGDLS and YYNGEE. The CDR3 runs 13 residues. V lost 0 bases and J lost 1, with 5 bases in between. CDR3 nucleotide sequence: TGTGCCAGCAGCGTAGACAGTTCCTACGAGCAGTACTTC. Its protein product is CASSVDSSYEQYF.

The chain is built from TRBV27 and TRBJ1-1; a possible D gene is TRBD1 (5 bases). The CDR3 spans 11 residues. Germline-derived CDR1 and CDR2 are MNHEY and SMNVEV (reference sequence). Trimming took 6 bases from V and 8 from J, leaving 10 bases between them. CDR3: CASRRRGEAFF. CDR3 bases: TGTGCCAGCAGGCGTCGGGGGGAAGCTTTCTTT.

This clonotype was seen ten or more times. V is TRBV28 and J is TRBJ1-5; 10 nucleotides match TRBD1. CDR1 and CDR2 (germline): MDHEN, SYDVKM. The V and J ends lost 3 bases and 3 bases, in that order; junction bases with no gene match: 2. This CDR3 is built from 15 residues. The CDR3 is CASSFGTGANQPQHF. As DNA, the CDR3 is TGTGCCAGCAGTTTCGGGACAGGGGCCAATCAGCCCCAGCATTTT.

In its sample, this clonotype was seen a few times. This rearrangement joins TRBV24-1 to TRBJ1-5, with 8 nucleotides matching TRBD1. Germline V CDR1 and CDR2: KGHDR, SFDVKD. V shed 9 bases, J shed 1 base, and the junction held 4 bases outside the gene matches. The CDR3 is 14 residues long. The CDR3 nucleotides are TGTGCCACCGGGAGGACAGGGAGCAATCAGCCCCAGCATTTT. Translated: CATGRTGSNQPQHF.

On this clonotype: One base away lies a much larger clone, so this may be a sequencing read error. The chain employs TRBV6-1 and TRBJ1-3; D is ambiguous. The CDR3 length is 16 residues. CDR1 is MNHNS and CDR2 is SASEGT in the germline V gene. Trimming pared 7 bases from V and 4 bases from J, leaving 20 bases between. Written as DNA, the CDR3 is TGTGCCAGCACCGTCGAGGGCCGAACAATAGGAAACACCATATATTTT. Translation: CASTVEGRTIGNTIYF.

The J gene is TRBJ1-1, the V gene TRBV10-1; D is perhaps TRBD1 (5 bases). V lost 3 bases and J lost 7, with 9 bases in between. Germline V CDR1 and CDR2: WNHNN, SYGVQD (reference sequence). This CDR3 contains 12 residues. CDR3 DNA: TGCGCCAGCAGTGAAGACGGGGGTGAAGCTTTCTTT. It codes for CASSEDGGEAFF.

There are many counts of this clonotype. The chain carries TRBV20-1 and TRBJ2-1, with 11 bases lining up with TRBD2. V trimming: 2 bases; J trimming: 5 bases; junction bases outside the gene matches: 5. The CDR3 is 15 residues long. Germline V lookup: CDR1 DFQATT, CDR2 SNEGSKA (reference sequence). The DNA for the CDR3 is TGCAGTGCTAGATCACTAGCGGGAGCTCACAATGAGCAGTTCTTC. It encodes CSARSLAGAHNEQFF.

This clonotype appeared many times. The DNA for the CDR3 is TGTGCCAGCAGCTTTAGTACGCTCTCGGACACAGATACGCAGTATTTT. This encodes CASSFSTLSDTDTQYF. The rearrangement uses TRBV7-2 and TRBJ2-3, with D unresolved. From germline, CDR1 is SGHTA and CDR2 FQGNSA. The CDR3 loop spans 16 amino acids. V was pared by 3 bases and J by 2 bases, with 15 bases between.

In its sample, this clonotype was seen many times. The gene calls are TRBV27 and TRBJ1-5, with a possible D match to TRBD1 (5 bases). This CDR3 has 15 residues. V lost 8 bases and J lost 4, with 18 bases in between. CDR1 is MNHEY and CDR2 is SMNVEV in the germline V gene (reference sequence). The CDR3 nucleotides are TGTGCCAGCCGAACCTGGGGCAGGGATAATCAGCCCCAGCATTTT. Translating gives CASRTWGRDNQPQHF.

The sample holds many counts of this clonotype. The chain recombines TRBV24-1 with TRBJ1-1; 9 nucleotides match TRBD1. The trim removed 4 bases at V and 3 bases at J, leaving 5 bases unmatched. Germline V gene lookup returns CDR1 KGHDR and CDR2 SFDVKD. This CDR3 has 15 amino acids. DNA for the CDR3: TGTGCCACCAGTGACCGATACAGGGGGCACACTGAAGCTTTCTTT. This gives the protein CATSDRYRGHTEAFF.

There are a few counts of this clonotype. The chain employs TRBV2 and TRBJ1-2; D is ambiguous. The CDR3 totals 15 residues. V was clipped by 4 bases and J by 1 base, with 13 bases between them. Germline CDR1 SNHLY, CDR2 FYNNEI. CDR3 residues: CASSVEGDFNYGYTF. The CDR3 nucleotides are TGTGCCAGCAGTGTGGAGGGAGACTTTAACTATGGCTACACCTTC.

Many counts were recorded for this clonotype. CDR3 protein: CAWTEGQFNQPQHF. CDR3 in DNA: TGTGCCTGGACCGAAGGACAGTTCAATCAGCCCCAGCATTTT. The rearrangement joins TRBV30 to TRBJ1-5, with D perhaps matching TRBD1 (6 bases). Germline CDR1 GTSNPN, CDR2 SVGIG (reference sequence). Trimming took 4 bases from V and 3 from J, leaving 13 bases between them. The CDR3 is 14 residues long. Supplemented by reference TRBV30 and TRBJ1-5, the full variable domain reads SQTIHQWPATLVQPVGSPLSLECTVEGTSNPNLYWYRQAAGRGLQLLFYSVGIGQISSEVPQNLSASRPQDRQFILSSKKLLLSDSGFYLCAWTEGQFNQPQHFGDGTRLSIL.

The count of this clonotype is one. The chain uses TRBV19 and TRBJ2-7; tentatively, D is TRBD2 (6 bases). V was trimmed by 5 bases and J by 5 bases, leaving 16 bases between them. The germline CDR1 and CDR2 sequences are LNHDA and SQIVND (reference sequence). The CDR3 loop spans 14 amino acids. CDR3 sequence (DNA): TGTGCCAGTAGTCTGGGGACTGGGACGCACGAGCAGTACTTC. Encoded protein: CASSLGTGTHEQYF. Full variable domain (missing parts from reference TRBV19 and TRBJ2-7): DGGITQSPKYLFRKEGQNVTLSCEQNLNHDAMYWYRQDPGQGLRLIYYSQIVNDFQKGDIAEGYSVSREKKESFPLTVTSAQKNPTAFYLCASSLGTGTHEQYFGPGTRLTVT.